The 6 T cell receptor beta chains below were found in one sample sequenced in a study of shared clonotypes between healthy human individuals. The data were produced by immunoSEQ multiplex PCR, yet TCRdb's version contains in-frame clones alone and is incomplete. The sample lists about 120,000 clones; over 65% were seen once. Sequencing input: memory CD8+ T cells sorted from blood. The sample's subset: CD45RO+ cells pooled with CCR7-negative TemRA cells. These receptors all stem from a woman aged 30 to 39 in good health.

This chain uses TRBV12-5 with TRBJ2-1; 11 bases match TRBD2. The V and J ends lost 2 bases and 0 bases, in that order; junction bases with no gene match: 0. The CDR3 sequence is 16 residues long. CDR1 is LGHNT, CDR2 FRNRAP, per germline. The CDR3 nucleotides read TGTGCTAGTGGTTTGACTAGCGGGAGCTCCTACAATGAGCAGTTCTTC. Amino acids: CASGLTSGSSYNEQFF.

The chain links TRBV19 to TRBJ2-7, with 7 bases aligning to TRBD1. J lost 2 bases, V lost 7 bases, and 8 bases had no gene match. Germline V gene sequence: CDR1 LNHDA, CDR2 SQIVND (reference sequence). This CDR3 region has 14 residues. The CDR3, as DNA: TGTGCCAGTAACCCGGGACAGTCGACCTACGAGCAGTACTTC. Its translation is CASNPGQSTYEQYF.

This clone was detected many times. The chain couples TRBV6-6 to TRBJ2-5, with D unclear. The J call may be faulty, since TRBJ2-7 better matches the DNA end. Germline V lookup: CDR1 MNHNY, CDR2 SVGAGI (reference sequence). CDR3 length: 11 residues. CDR3 residues: CASSYSSEQYF. The DNA of the CDR3 is TGTGCCAGCAGTTACTCGAGCGAGCAGTACTTC.

The rearrangement links TRBV9 to TRBJ2-7; D uncertain. This CDR3 has 14 amino acids. Trimming took off 1 base at V and 5 bases at J, with 13 bases between the two ends. The V gene's germline CDR1 is SGDLS and CDR2 YYNGEE. For the CDR3, the DNA is TGTGCCAGCAGCGTATATCAAAGCTCAGACGAGCAGTACTTC. Its protein is CASSVYQSSDEQYF.

The chain has TRBV6-4 and TRBJ2-1, with 12 bases identical to TRBD2. The length of the CDR3 is 14 residues. J gave up 8 bases and V 4 bases, and 3 bases lay outside the gene matches. The germline CDR1 and CDR2 sequences are MRHNA and SNTAGT. This chain's CDR3 is CASSGLAGADEQFF. CDR3 in DNA: TGTGCCAGCAGTGGACTAGCGGGAGCAGATGAGCAGTTCTTC.

DNA of the CDR3: TGTGCCAGCAGCGGCGACAGGGGGCTACGGGATGGCTACACCTTC. Translation gives CASSGDRGLRDGYTF. V usage is TRBV5-4 and J usage is TRBJ1-2, with TRBD1 matching over 10 bases. The CDR3 sequence is 15 residues long. Losses at the gene ends were 4 bases for V and 6 bases for J; bases not matched to a gene: 9. Germline lookup yields CDR1 SGHNT and CDR2 YYREEE (reference sequence). The whole variable domain, filled in from reference TRBV5-4 and TRBJ1-2, reads ETGVTQSPTHLIKTRGQQVTLRCSSQSGHNTVSWYQQALGQGPQFIFQYYREEENGRGNFPPRFSGLQFPNYSSELNVNALELDDSALYLCASSGDRGLRDGYTFGSGTRLTVV.